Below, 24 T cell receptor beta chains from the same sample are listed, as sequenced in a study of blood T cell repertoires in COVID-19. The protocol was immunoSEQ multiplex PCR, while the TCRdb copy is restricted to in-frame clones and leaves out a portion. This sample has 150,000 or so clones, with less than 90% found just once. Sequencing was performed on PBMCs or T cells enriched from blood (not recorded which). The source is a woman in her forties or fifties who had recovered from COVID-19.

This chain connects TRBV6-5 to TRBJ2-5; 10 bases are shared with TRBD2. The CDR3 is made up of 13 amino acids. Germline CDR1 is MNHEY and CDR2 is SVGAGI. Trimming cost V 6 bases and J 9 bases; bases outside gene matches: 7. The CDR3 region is CASRGAGGQAQYF. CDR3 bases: TGTGCCAGCAGGGGAGCGGGGGGGCAGGCCCAGTACTTC.

For the CDR3, the DNA is TGTGCCACCAGCACCTGGGGGGGAAGCACAGATACGCAGTATTTT. Protein sequence: CATSTWGGSTDTQYF. V usage is TRBV15 and J usage is TRBJ2-3; 7 positions match TRBD2. The CDR3 loop spans 15 amino acids. With 4 bases clipped from V and 0 bases from J, the junction kept 4 bases outside the gene matches. Germline V gene lookup returns CDR1 LNHNV and CDR2 YYDKDF (reference sequence).

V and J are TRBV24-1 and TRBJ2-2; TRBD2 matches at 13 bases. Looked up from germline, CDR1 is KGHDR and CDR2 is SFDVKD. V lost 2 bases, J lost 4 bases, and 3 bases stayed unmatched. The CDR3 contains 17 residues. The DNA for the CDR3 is TGTGCCACCAGTGATTCCCGACTAGCGGGGGGCACCGGGGAGCTGTTTTTT. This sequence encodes CATSDSRLAGGTGELFF.

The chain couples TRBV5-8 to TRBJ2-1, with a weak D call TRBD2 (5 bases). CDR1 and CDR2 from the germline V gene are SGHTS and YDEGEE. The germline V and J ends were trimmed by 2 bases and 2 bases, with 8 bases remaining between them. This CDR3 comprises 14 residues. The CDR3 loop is CASSFGVTYNEQFF. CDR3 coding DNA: TGTGCCAGCAGCTTCGGGGTTACCTACAATGAGCAGTTCTTC.

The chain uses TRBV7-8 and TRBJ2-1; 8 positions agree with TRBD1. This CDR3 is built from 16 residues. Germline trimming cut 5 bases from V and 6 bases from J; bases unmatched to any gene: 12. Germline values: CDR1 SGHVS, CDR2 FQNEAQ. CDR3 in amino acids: CASSPRTGSGVNEQFF. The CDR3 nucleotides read TGTGCCAGCAGCCCCCGGACAGGGAGTGGGGTCAATGAGCAGTTCTTC.

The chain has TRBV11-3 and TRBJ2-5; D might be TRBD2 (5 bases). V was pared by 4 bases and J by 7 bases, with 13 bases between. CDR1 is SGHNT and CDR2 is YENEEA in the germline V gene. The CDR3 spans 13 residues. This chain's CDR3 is CASSSSDGGTQYF. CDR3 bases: TGTGCCAGCAGCTCCTCGGACGGAGGGACCCAGTACTTC.

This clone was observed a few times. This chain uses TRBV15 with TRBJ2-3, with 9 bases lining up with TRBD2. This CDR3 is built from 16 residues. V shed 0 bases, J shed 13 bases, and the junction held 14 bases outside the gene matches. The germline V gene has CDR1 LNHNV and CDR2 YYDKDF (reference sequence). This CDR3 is CATSRDLESRGGREYF. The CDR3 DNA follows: TGTGCCACCAGCAGAGATTTGGAATCCAGGGGCGGGAGGGAGTATTTT.

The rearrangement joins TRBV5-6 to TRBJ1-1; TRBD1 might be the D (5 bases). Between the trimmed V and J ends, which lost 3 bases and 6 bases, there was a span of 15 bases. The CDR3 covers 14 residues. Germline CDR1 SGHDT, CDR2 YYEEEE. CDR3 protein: CASSSEPGDAEAFF. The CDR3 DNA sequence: TGTGCCAGCAGCTCGGAGCCGGGGGACGCTGAAGCTTTCTTT. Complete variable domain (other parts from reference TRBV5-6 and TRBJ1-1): DAGVTQSPTHLIKTRGQQVTLRCSPKSGHDTVSWYQQALGQGPQFIFQYYEEEERQRGNFPDRFSGHQFPNYSSELNVNALLLGDSALYLCASSSEPGDAEAFFGQGTRLTVV.

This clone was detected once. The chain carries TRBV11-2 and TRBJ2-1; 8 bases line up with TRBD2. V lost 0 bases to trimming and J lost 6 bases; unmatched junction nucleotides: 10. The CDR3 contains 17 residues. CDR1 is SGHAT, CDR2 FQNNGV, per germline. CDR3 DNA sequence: TGTGCCAGCAGCTTAGAGCTTGGAGCGGGAGTTCGCAATGAGCAGTTCTTC. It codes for CASSLELGAGVRNEQFF.

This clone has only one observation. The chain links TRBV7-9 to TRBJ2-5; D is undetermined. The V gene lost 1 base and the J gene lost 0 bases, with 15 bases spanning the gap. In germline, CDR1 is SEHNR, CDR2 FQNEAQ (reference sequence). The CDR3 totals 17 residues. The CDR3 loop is CASSLGAGRKNQETQYF. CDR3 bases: TGTGCCAGCAGCTTAGGTGCAGGTCGTAAGAACCAAGAGACCCAGTACTTC.

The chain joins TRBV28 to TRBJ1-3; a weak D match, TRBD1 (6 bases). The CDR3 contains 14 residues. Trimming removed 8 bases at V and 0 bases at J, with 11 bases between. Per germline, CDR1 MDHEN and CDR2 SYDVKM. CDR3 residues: CASFEGGSGNTIYF. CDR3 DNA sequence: TGTGCCAGCTTCGAAGGGGGCTCTGGAAACACCATATATTTT.

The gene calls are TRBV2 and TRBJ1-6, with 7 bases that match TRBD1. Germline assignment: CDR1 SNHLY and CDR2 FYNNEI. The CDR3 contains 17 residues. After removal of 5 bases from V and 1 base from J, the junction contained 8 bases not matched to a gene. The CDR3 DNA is TGTGCCAGCAGTCAACGACAGGGTCGGTCCTATAATTCACCCCTCCACTTT. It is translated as CASSQRQGRSYNSPLHF.

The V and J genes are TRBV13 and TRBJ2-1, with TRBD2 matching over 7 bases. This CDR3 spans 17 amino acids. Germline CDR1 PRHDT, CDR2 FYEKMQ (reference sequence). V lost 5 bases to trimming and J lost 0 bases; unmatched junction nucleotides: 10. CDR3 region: CASSRSLRGISYNEQFF. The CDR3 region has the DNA TGTGCCAGCAGCCGGAGTTTGCGGGGGATCTCCTACAATGAGCAGTTCTTC.

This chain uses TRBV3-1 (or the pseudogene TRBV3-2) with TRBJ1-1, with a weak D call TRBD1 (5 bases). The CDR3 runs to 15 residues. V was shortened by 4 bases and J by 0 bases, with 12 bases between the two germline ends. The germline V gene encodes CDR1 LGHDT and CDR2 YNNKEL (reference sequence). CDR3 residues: CASSPIGHMNTEAFF. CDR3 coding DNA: TGTGCCAGCAGCCCGATTGGACACATGAACACTGAAGCTTTCTTT.

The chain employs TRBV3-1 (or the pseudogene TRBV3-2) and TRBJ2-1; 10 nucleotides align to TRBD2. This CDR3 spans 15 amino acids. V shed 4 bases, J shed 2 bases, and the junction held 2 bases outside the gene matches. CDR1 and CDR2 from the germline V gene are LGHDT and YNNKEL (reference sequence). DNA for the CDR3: TGTGCCAGCAGCCCAACTAGCGGGGCCTACAATGAGCAGTTCTTC. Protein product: CASSPTSGAYNEQFF.

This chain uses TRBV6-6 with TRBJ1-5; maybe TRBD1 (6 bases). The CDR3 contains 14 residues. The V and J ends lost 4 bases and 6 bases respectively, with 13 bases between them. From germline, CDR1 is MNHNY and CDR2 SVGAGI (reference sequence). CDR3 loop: CASSSDRKVQPQHF. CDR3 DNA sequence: TGTGCCAGCAGTTCCGACAGGAAGGTTCAGCCCCAGCATTTT.

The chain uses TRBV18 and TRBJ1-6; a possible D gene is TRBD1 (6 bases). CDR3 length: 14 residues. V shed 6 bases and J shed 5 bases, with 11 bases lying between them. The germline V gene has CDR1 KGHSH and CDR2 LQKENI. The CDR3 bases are TGTGCCAGCTCCGTCGACAGGCATAATTCACCCCTCCACTTT. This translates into CASSVDRHNSPLHF.

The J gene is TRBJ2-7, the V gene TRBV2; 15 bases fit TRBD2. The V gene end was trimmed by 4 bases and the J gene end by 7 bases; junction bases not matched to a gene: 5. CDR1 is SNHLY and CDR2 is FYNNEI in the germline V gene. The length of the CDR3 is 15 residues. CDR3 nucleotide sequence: TGTGCCAGCAGTGCCGGGACTAGCGGGAGGAGGGAGCAGTACGTC. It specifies CASSAGTSGRREQYV.

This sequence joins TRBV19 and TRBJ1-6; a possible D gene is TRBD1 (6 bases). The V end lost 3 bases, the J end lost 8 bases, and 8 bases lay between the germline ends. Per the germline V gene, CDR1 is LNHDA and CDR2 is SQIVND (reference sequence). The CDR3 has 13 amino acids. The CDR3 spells CASSMDRDSPLHF. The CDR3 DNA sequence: TGTGCCAGTAGTATGGACAGAGATTCACCCCTCCACTTT.

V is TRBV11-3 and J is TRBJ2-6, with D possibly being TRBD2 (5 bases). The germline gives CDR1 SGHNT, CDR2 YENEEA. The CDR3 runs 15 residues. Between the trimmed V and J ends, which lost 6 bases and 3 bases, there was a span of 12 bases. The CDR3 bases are TGTGCCAGCAGTAGGGTCGGGGTTGGGGCCAACGTCCTGACTTTC. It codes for CASSRVGVGANVLTF.

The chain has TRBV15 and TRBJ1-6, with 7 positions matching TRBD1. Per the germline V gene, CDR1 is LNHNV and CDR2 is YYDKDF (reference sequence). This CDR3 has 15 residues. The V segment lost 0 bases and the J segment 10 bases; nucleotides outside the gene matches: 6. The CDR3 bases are TGTGCCACCAGCAGAGACCCGACAGGGCGGTCACCCCTCCACTTT. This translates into CATSRDPTGRSPLHF.

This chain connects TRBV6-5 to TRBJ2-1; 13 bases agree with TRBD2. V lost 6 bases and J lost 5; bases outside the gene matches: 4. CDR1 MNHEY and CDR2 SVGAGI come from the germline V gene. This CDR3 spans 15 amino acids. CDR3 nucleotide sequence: TGTGCCAGCAGAGTGGGACTAGCGGGGAACAATGAGCAGTTCTTC. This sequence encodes CASRVGLAGNNEQFF.

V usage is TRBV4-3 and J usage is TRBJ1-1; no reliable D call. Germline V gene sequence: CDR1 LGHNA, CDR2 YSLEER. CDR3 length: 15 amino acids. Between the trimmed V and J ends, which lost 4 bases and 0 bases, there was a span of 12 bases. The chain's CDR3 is CASSPRATVNTEAFF. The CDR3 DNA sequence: TGCGCCAGCAGCCCAAGAGCAACGGTGAACACTGAAGCTTTCTTT.

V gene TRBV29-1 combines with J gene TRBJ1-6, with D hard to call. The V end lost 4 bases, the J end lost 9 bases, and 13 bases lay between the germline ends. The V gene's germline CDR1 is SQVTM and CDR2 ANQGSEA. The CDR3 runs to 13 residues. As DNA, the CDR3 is TGCAGCGTTGCACCAGAGGGCGGTTCACCCCTCCACTTT. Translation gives CSVAPEGGSPLHF. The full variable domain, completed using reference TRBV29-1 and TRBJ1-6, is SAVISQKPSRDICQRGTSLTIQCQVDSQVTMMFWYRQQPGQSLTLIATANQGSEATYESGFVIDKFPISRPNLTFSTLTVSNMSPEDSSIYLCSVAPEGGSPLHFGNGTRLTVT.